This T cell receptor (beta chain) is drawn from a study of blood T cell repertoires in COVID-19. For the study at large: Sites across the United States, Italy and Spain contributed samples from acute and convalescent COVID-19. The analysed material was cDNA or gDNA that came from T cells, B-cell-depleted T cells, or PBMCs.

How the authors handled the data: Reference gene primer amplification yielded estimated nucleated cell counts. Profiled with immunoSEQ multiplex PCR; TCRdb holds only in-frame clones, not every one. The V and J calls and clone size were taken over from that table, and D and trimming were inferred from the DNA. The sample records 130,000 to 150,000 clones, roughly three quarters being singletons. The CDR3 extends over 19 amino acids. The V gene's germline CDR1 is SGHTS and CDR2 YDEGEE. The junction had 10 bases not matched to a gene; V was cut back by 1 base and J by 0 bases. The V and J genes are TRBV5-8 and TRBJ2-7; 13 positions match TRBD2. The receptor was isolated from a man aged 50 to 59 with active or convalescent COVID-19. Sequenced sample: peripheral blood. Here the CDR3 reads CASSLNMGLAGTSSYEQYF. CDR3 bases: TGTGCCAGCAGCTTGAATATGGGACTAGCGGGAACGAGCTCCTACGAGCAGTACTTC. The whole variable domain, remainder taken from reference TRBV5-8 and TRBJ2-7, is EAGVTQSPTHLIKTRGQQATLRCSPISGHTSVYWYQQALGLGLQFLLWYDEGEERNRGNFPPRFSGRQFPNYSSELNVNALELEDSALYLCASSLNMGLAGTSSYEQYFGPGTRLTVT.